The next 8 T cell receptor beta chains were all read from a single sample in a study of blood T cell repertoires in COVID-19. Profiled with immunoSEQ multiplex PCR; TCRdb holds only in-frame clones, not every one. The repertoire consists of fewer than 500,000 clones, with about 89% occurring once and the leading ten covering around 4.5%. Sequences were obtained from peripheral blood. The receptors stem from a woman in her 30s with acute or convalescent COVID-19.

V gene TRBV27 combines with J gene TRBJ1-2; 8 bases fit TRBD1. The CDR3 loop spans 14 amino acids. The V gene's germline CDR1 is MNHEY and CDR2 SMNVEV (reference sequence). Losses at the gene ends were 6 bases for V and 3 bases for J; bases not matched to a gene: 6. The CDR3 nucleotides are TGTGCCAGCAGGAAGGCAGGGGGCGACTATGGCTACACCTTC. Translation: CASRKAGGDYGYTF.

V usage is TRBV24-1 and J usage is TRBJ2-3, with D possibly TRBD2 on 5 matching bases. V was cut by 3 bases and J by 2 bases, with 11 bases left in between. The V gene's germline CDR1 is KGHDR and CDR2 SFDVKD. The CDR3 is 15 residues long. CDR3 in amino acids: CATSDASGFTDTQYF. The DNA of the CDR3 is TGTGCCACCAGTGATGCAAGCGGTTTCACAGATACGCAGTATTTT.

This clone has a handful of counts. This chain uses TRBV9 with TRBJ2-1; 8 bases agree with TRBD2. The CDR3 contains 15 residues. The ends lost 3 bases at V and 6 bases at J; junction bases unmatched: 8. Germline lookup yields CDR1 SGDLS and CDR2 YYNGEE. The CDR3 protein is CASSASGTRFNEQFF. The CDR3 DNA reads as TGTGCCAGCAGCGCCTCCGGGACTAGGTTCAATGAGCAGTTCTTC.

This clone has a handful of counts. The chain uses TRBV10-1 and TRBJ1-1; perhaps TRBD1 as D (5 bases). V was trimmed by 3 bases and J by 7 bases, leaving 15 bases between them. CDR1 is WNHNN, CDR2 SYGVQD, per germline (reference sequence). The CDR3 length is 14 residues. The CDR3 is CASSDPLGRGEAFF. The CDR3 nucleotides are TGCGCCAGCAGTGACCCTCTGGGTAGGGGTGAAGCTTTCTTT.

Points on this clone: The sample has other DNA sequences that encode this CDR3 too. The J gene is TRBJ1-5, the V gene TRBV18; 7 nucleotides agree with TRBD1. The length of the CDR3 is 14 residues. Looked up from germline, CDR1 is KGHSH and CDR2 is LQKENI. V shed 3 bases, J shed 1 base, and the junction held 0 bases outside the gene matches. For the CDR3, the DNA is TGTGCCAGCTCACCGGGACAGAGCAATCAGCCCCAGCATTTT. It specifies CASSPGQSNQPQHF.

The chain has TRBV15 and TRBJ1-5; D is uncertain. Germline assignment: CDR1 LNHNV and CDR2 YYDKDF (reference sequence). Trimming removed 6 bases from V and 9 bases from J, with 15 bases in between. The CDR3 extends over 13 amino acids. The chain's CDR3 is CATSNSPGGPQHF. The CDR3, as DNA: TGTGCCACCAGTAATAGTCCCGGTGGGCCCCAGCATTTT. The full variable domain, in which reference TRBV15 and TRBJ1-5 provide the parts outside the CDR3, is DAMVIQNPRYQVTQFGKPVTLSCSQTLNHNVMYWYQQKSSQAPKLLFHYYDKDFNNEADTPDNFQSRRPNTSFCFLDIRSPGLGDTAMYLCATSNSPGGPQHFGDGTRLSIL.

This clone occurred once. The CDR3 here is CASSLQGTDEQFF. DNA for the CDR3: TGCGCCAGCAGCTTACAGGGGACCGATGAGCAGTTCTTC. The gene calls are TRBV5-1 and TRBJ2-1; 7 bases agree with TRBD1. This CDR3 has 13 residues. With 2 bases clipped from V and 8 bases from J, the junction kept 4 bases outside the gene matches. Germline-derived CDR1 and CDR2 are SGHRS and YFSETQ.

The chain carries TRBV28 and TRBJ1-5, with TRBD1 matching 7 bases. This CDR3 comprises 13 residues. Germline CDR1 and CDR2: MDHEN and SYDVKM. Germline trimming cut 5 bases from V and 9 bases from J; bases unmatched to any gene: 7. The CDR3 DNA is TGTGCCAGCAGTCAGGGACAGCCTCTGCCCCAGCATTTT. The encoded protein is CASSQGQPLPQHF. Filled out from reference TRBV28 and TRBJ1-5, the complete variable domain reads DVKVTQSSRYLVKRTGEKVFLECVQDMDHENMFWYRQDPGLGLRLIYFSYDVKMKEKGDIPEGYSVSREKKERFSLILESASTNQTSMYLCASSQGQPLPQHFGDGTRLSIL.